Each of the 13 T cell receptor beta chains below was sequenced from the same sample in a study of human T cells and chemical hapten exposure. The study used a library that attached unique molecular identifiers to individual cDNA molecules. Each CDR3 protein is one row after TCRdb ran MiXCR on the reads. The profile covers approximately 1,000 distinct CDR3 sequences, with less than 70% appearing a single time and 5.5% taken by the ten largest. Treatment specified: therapeutic diphenylcyclopropenone sensitization with weekly scalp DPC. Sequencing used whole blood, obtained before DPC sensitization or 2, 6, or about 24 weeks after (not recorded which). Receptors were obtained from an adult with alopecia areata. Some clones in this sample may be carry-over from other donors' samples. This table probably holds off-target reads from a library built for another chain.

This clonotype was counted a few times. The chain employs TRBV12-3 or TRBV12-4 and TRBJ1-1, with TRBD1 matching over 7 bases. With V trimmed by 5 bases and J by 7 bases, 4 bases remained unmatched. This CDR3 is built from 12 residues. The CDR3 region is CASSPQGFEAFF. The CDR3 DNA follows: TGTGCCAGCAGTCCACAGGGGTTTGAAGCTTTCTTT.

This chain links TRBV19 with TRBJ2-7; unclear D gene. The V and J ends lost 3 bases and 6 bases respectively, with 12 bases between them. Germline CDR1 and CDR2: LNHDA and SQIVND (reference sequence). The CDR3 loop spans 13 amino acids. The CDR3: CASSILTSGEQYF. CDR3 in DNA: TGTGCCAGTAGTATCCTGACATCCGGCGAGCAGTACTTC.

In its sample, this clonotype was seen a few times. The chain links TRBV7-9 to TRBJ2-5; D perhaps matches TRBD2 (5 bases). The V and J ends lost 1 base and 5 bases respectively, with 11 bases between them. The CDR3 has 14 amino acids. Germline lookup yields CDR1 SEHNR and CDR2 FQNEAQ (reference sequence). The CDR3 nucleotides read TGTGCCAGCAGCTTAGATCTAGCAGAGGAGACCCAGTACTTC. Its translation: CASSLDLAEETQYF. The complete variable domain, with remaining parts taken from reference TRBV7-9 and TRBJ2-5, reads DTGVSQNPRHKITKRGQNVTFRCDPISEHNRLYWYRQTLGQGPEFLTYFQNEAQLEKSRLLSDRFSAERPKGSFSTLEIQRTEQGDSAMYLCASSLDLAEETQYFGPGTRLLVL.

J is TRBJ2-1 and V is TRBV6-2 or TRBV6-3; a possible D gene is TRBD2 (5 bases). V lost 0 bases to trimming and J lost 5 bases, with 11 bases between them. The CDR3 spans 15 residues. Germline lookup yields CDR1 MNHEY and CDR2 SVGEGT. The CDR3 coding sequence is TGTGCCAGCAGTTACTCGAGAGGGAGTGACAATGAGCAGTTCTTC. Residues: CASSYSRGSDNEQFF.

The chain employs TRBV21-1 and TRBJ2-6; the table's D gene call, TRBD1, was not cross checked with the DNA. TRBV21-1 counts as a pseudogene. This CDR3 spans 14 amino acids. The CDR3 sequence: CASPLGAGANVLTF. As DNA, the CDR3 is TGTGCCAGCCCCCTCGGGGCCGGGGCCAACGTCCTGACTTTC.

The chain couples TRBV7-6 to TRBJ2-7; the D gene could be TRBD1 or TRBD2 (5 bases each). This CDR3 is 16 amino acids long. V was clipped by 0 bases and J by 0 bases, with 12 bases between them. Germline V lookup: CDR1 SGHVS, CDR2 FNYEAQ. CDR3 nucleotide sequence: TGTGCCAGCAGCTTAGCCGGGGACCGCATCTCCTACGAGCAGTACTTC. Its translation: CASSLAGDRISYEQYF.

This rearrangement joins TRBV28 to TRBJ1-5; D is unresolved. V lost 11 bases and J 4 bases, leaving 12 bases between the germline ends. Germline lookup yields CDR1 MDHEN and CDR2 SYDVKM. There are 12 residues in the CDR3. CDR3 region: CAGKAGNQPQHF. The CDR3 coding sequence is TGTGCCGGTAAGGCGGGTAATCAGCCCCAGCATTTT.

The chain uses TRBV5-1 and TRBJ2-5; D uncertain. The germline CDR1 and CDR2 sequences are SGHRS and YFSETQ. The CDR3 sequence is 12 residues long. V was pared by 1 base and J by 5 bases, with 6 bases between. The CDR3 DNA reads TGCGCCAGCAGCTTGAGTTCCGAGACCCAGTACTTC. The encoded protein is CASSLSSETQYF.

The chain couples TRBV2 to TRBJ2-5; D is undetermined. V gave up 7 bases and J gave up 3 bases, with 6 bases separating them. The CDR3 runs to 11 residues. Germline CDR1 and CDR2: SNHLY and FYNNEI. CDR3 DNA sequence: TGTGCCAGCACCCCGAAAGAGACCCAGTACTTC. Translated, it gives CASTPKETQYF.

The chain is built from TRBV7-2 and TRBJ2-7; the match to TRBD2 covers 8 bases. The trim removed 3 bases at V and 2 bases at J, leaving 3 bases unmatched. The CDR3 spans 14 residues. Germline assignment: CDR1 SGHTA and CDR2 FQGNSA. The CDR3 loop is CASSLLAGPYEQYF. CDR3 sequence (DNA): TGTGCCAGCAGCTTGCTAGCGGGTCCCTACGAGCAGTACTTC.

This clonotype was seen a few times. The chain combines TRBV25-1 with TRBJ2-5; no definite D call. This CDR3 has 16 amino acids. The germline V and J ends were trimmed by 2 bases and 0 bases, with 13 bases remaining between them. Germline CDR1 MGHDK, CDR2 SYGVNS. This chain's CDR3 is CASSELGTAYQETQYF. The CDR3 DNA reads as TGTGCCAGCAGTGAACTTGGAACTGCCTACCAAGAGACCCAGTACTTC.

CDR3 loop: CASSLLDEQFF. The DNA for the CDR3 is TGTGCCAGCAGTTTATTGGATGAGCAGTTCTTC. J is TRBJ2-1 and V is TRBV27; D gene ambiguous. Trimming took 1 base from V and 8 from J, leaving 3 bases between them. The germline V gene encodes CDR1 MNHEY and CDR2 SMNVEV (reference sequence). CDR3 length: 11 amino acids.

The chain employs TRBV29-1 and TRBJ2-7; D tentatively reads TRBD1 or TRBD2 (5 bases each). Germline CDR1 is SQVTM and CDR2 is ANQGSEA. The germline V and J ends were trimmed by 7 bases and 11 bases, with 12 bases remaining between them. The length of the CDR3 is 9 residues. The CDR3 DNA reads TGCAGCGCGGGGCTCCTCGAGTACTTC. Translating it yields CSAGLLEYF.